The rows below give T cell receptor beta chains drawn from one sample of a study of blood T cells in healthy people across ages. TCRdb re-analysed the 5' RACE reads in MiXCR, keeping a single row per CDR3 protein. This table holds about 1.8 million distinct CDR3 sequences, 40% to 55% found once. The sample was blood. These receptors came from a woman in her 40s in good health. Each CDR3 is given without its conserved first and last residue.

j_gene | v_gene | CDR3aa
TRBJ2-5 | TRBV18 | ASSPLVPEQETQY
TRBJ1-2 | TRBV27 | ASTETAGLGFKGYT
TRBJ2-1 | TRBV27 | ATFPGTPREQF
TRBJ2-7 | TRBV6-1 | ASSELRRLGEQY
TRBJ2-7 | TRBV6-6 | ASSYSSTTDEQY
TRBJ1-2 | TRBV28 | ASTFYRGQDYGYT
TRBJ2-7 | TRBV6-2/TRBV6-3 | ASTTFVLASYEQY
TRBJ2-1 | TRBV10-3 | AISESMGLTHNEQF
TRBJ2-5 | TRBV13 | ASSSSDPPTSGGPETQY
TRBJ2-7 | TRBV6-2/TRBV6-3 | ASSRRDRAAYEQY
TRBJ2-5 | TRBV5-5 | ASFGVDRGETQY
TRBJ2-5 | TRBV20-1 | SADAGTGEETQY
TRBJ1-6 | TRBV4-3 | ASSQGPVGNFNSPLH
TRBJ2-5 | TRBV20-1 | SAPGQGQETQY
TRBJ2-1 | TRBV24-1 | ATSVTGASYNEQF
TRBJ1-2 | TRBV28 | ASSPPGRIYGYT
TRBJ1-2 | TRBV15 | ATSSGTGGLPNYGYT
TRBJ1-1 | TRBV12-3/TRBV12-4 | ASSLRGPTRNTEAF
TRBJ1-1 | TRBV20-1 | SARKDRVYEAF
TRBJ1-2 | TRBV5-1 | ASSGWDSLYGYT
TRBJ1-5 | TRBV6-5 | ASSYGRGSQPQH
TRBJ2-6 | TRBV5-1 | ASSLRVGLSGANVLT
TRBJ2-1 | TRBV6-2/TRBV6-3 | ASSLAGTGARCNEQF
TRBJ2-1 | TRBV12-3/TRBV12-4 | ASSGRTSGGNNEQF
TRBJ2-3 | TRBV13 | ASNVRADTQY
TRBJ1-5 | TRBV29-1 | SVRDRGGNQPQH
TRBJ2-7 | TRBV6-2/TRBV6-3 | ASRGPGTSVSYEQY
TRBJ2-3 | TRBV9 | ASSQVGQGVDTQY
TRBJ2-5 | TRBV6-5 | ASSYSSVGRRGVQETQY
TRBJ1-4 | TRBV20-1 | SPKGAAGGEKLF
TRBJ2-1 | TRBV10-3 | ATGFTQGAIYNEQF
TRBJ2-1 | TRBV6-5 | ASKGTGTYNEQF
TRBJ1-5 | TRBV4-1 | ASSQGLGAPQH
TRBJ2-1 | TRBV19 | ASSISQYNEQF
TRBJ2-7 | TRBV20-1 | SARDPGFGSSYEQY
TRBJ1-6 | TRBV7-9 | ASSPTRSSSYNSPLH
TRBJ2-1 | TRBV19 | ATPDRGTYNEQF
TRBJ2-1 | TRBV4-1 | ASSPGATNYNEQF
TRBJ2-2 | TRBV9 | ASSVKGQTRINTGELF
TRBJ2-4 | TRBV20-1 | SARAADLAKNIQY
TRBJ2-1 | TRBV4-3 | ASSQEPEGGYNEQF
TRBJ1-1 | TRBV4-1 | ASSQDPDRGNTEAF
TRBJ1-2 | TRBV4-2 | ASSQGRQFGFYGYT
TRBJ1-4 | TRBV5-1 | ASSTDRSGEKLF
TRBJ2-3 | TRBV15 | ATSRVHGTGATDTQY
TRBJ1-2 | TRBV20-1 | SARLQGHYGYT
TRBJ2-1 | TRBV9 | AGSGHELGVGEQF
TRBJ2-5 | TRBV12-3/TRBV12-4 | ASRPATSSETQY
NA | TRBV5-1 | ASSMDRWTQY
TRBJ2-2 | TRBV29-1 | SVEDPTGVNTGELF
TRBJ2-7 | TRBV2 | ASRGGLAGYEQY
TRBJ2-3 | TRBV5-1 | ASSLTAGGPADTQY
TRBJ2-7 | TRBV11-2 | ASSPDRAQY
TRBJ1-2 | TRBV5-1 | ASSLDPDSWEYYGYT
TRBJ1-1 | TRBV9 | ASSVEQGNPRNTEAF
TRBJ2-4 | TRBV4-3 | ASSQEQIENIQY
NA | TRBV28 | ATRTGTNIQY
TRBJ1-2 | TRBV5-1 | ASSLGQGKRT
TRBJ2-7 | TRBV5-1 | ASSLNSGPSYEQY